The rows below give T cell receptor beta chains drawn from one sample of a study of CD8 T cells in Susac syndrome. TCRdb called the immunoSEQ multiplex PCR reads again in MiXCR, with one record for every CDR3 protein. The repertoire consists of about 90,000 distinct CDR3 sequences, with 90% to 95% occurring once and the leading ten covering over 0.25%. Specimen: CD8+ T cells from PBMCs. The receptors stem from a human donor in good health. Both conserved end residues are trimmed from each CDR3.

j_gene: TRBJ2-7
v_gene: TRBV7-6
CDR3aa: ASSLATGSSYEQY

j_gene: TRBJ2-1
v_gene: TRBV7-9
CDR3aa: ASSRPSGGKGNEQF

j_gene: TRBJ2-1
v_gene: TRBV5-4
CDR3aa: ASSFGSVNEQF

j_gene: TRBJ2-6
v_gene: TRBV28
CDR3aa: ASSLPTSGANVLT

j_gene: TRBJ1-1
v_gene: TRBV4-2
CDR3aa: ASSQRDTEAF

j_gene: TRBJ2-7
v_gene: TRBV6-1
CDR3aa: ASSEAPIGGNYEQY

j_gene: TRBJ2-3
v_gene: TRBV3-1
CDR3aa: ASSQGVEEEDTQY

j_gene: TRBJ2-5
v_gene: TRBV5-1
CDR3aa: ASSLGREAETQY

j_gene: TRBJ1-4
v_gene: TRBV6-1
CDR3aa: ASSEGQGGEKLF

j_gene: TRBJ1-1
v_gene: TRBV7-3
CDR3aa: ASSFRQNTEAF

j_gene: TRBJ1-1
v_gene: TRBV9
CDR3aa: ASSVGGATEAF

j_gene: TRBJ2-7
v_gene: TRBV5-1
CDR3aa: ASKRWEGSYEQY

j_gene: TRBJ1-3
v_gene: TRBV9
CDR3aa: ASSVGTEAFGNTIY

j_gene: TRBJ2-2
v_gene: TRBV6-5
CDR3aa: ASSYSPWQGAGELF

j_gene: TRBJ2-7
v_gene: TRBV7-8
CDR3aa: ASSLGQRNEQY

j_gene: TRBJ2-5
v_gene: TRBV20-1
CDR3aa: SARGTSGDQETQY